This TCR beta chain was profiled in a study of blood T cell repertoires in COVID-19. There are 12 residues in the CDR3. Trimming removed 6 bases from V and 2 bases from J, with 9 bases in between. Germline V lookup: CDR1 SGDLS, CDR2 YYNGEE. Sequencing used immunoSEQ multiplex PCR; TCRdb keeps in-frame clones, though not all of them. The sample comprises around 150,000 clones, almost 85% of which are singletons, and 11% rests with the top ten. Cohorts were based on clinical histories the participants reported. The sample was PBMCs or T cells enriched from blood (not recorded which). This clonotype was sampled from a man aged 45 to 65 who had recovered from COVID-19. The V and J genes are TRBV9 and TRBJ2-7, with D possibly matching TRBD1 (6 bases). DNA for the CDR3: TGTGCCAGCATAAGGGGGACCTACGAGCAGTACTTC. Its translation: CASIRGTYEQYF. The full variable domain, completed using reference TRBV9 and TRBJ2-7, is DSGVTQTPKHLITATGQRVTLRCSPRSGDLSVYWYQQSLDQGLQFLIQYYNGEERAKGNILERFSAQQFPDLHSELNLSSLELGDSALYFCASIRGTYEQYFGPGTRLTVT.